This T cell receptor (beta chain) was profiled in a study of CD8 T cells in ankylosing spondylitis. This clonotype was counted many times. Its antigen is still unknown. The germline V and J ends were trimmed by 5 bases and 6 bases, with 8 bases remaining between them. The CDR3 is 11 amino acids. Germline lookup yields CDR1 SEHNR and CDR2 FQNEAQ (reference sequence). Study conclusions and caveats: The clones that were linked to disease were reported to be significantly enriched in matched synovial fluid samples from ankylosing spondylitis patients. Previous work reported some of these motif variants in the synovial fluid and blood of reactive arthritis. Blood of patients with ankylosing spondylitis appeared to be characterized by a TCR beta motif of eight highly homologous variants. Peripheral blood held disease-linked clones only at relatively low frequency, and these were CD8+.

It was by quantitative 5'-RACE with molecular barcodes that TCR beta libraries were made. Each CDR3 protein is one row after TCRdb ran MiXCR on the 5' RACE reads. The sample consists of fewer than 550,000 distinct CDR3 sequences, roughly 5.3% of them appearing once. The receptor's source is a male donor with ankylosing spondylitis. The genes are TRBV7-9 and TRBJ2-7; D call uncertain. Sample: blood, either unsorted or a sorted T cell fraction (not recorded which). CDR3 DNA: TGTGCCAGCAGCGTCTACGGCGAGCAGTACTTC. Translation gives CASSVYGEQYF. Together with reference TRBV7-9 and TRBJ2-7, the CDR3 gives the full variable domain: DTGVSQNPRHKITKRGQNVTFRCDPISEHNRLYWYRQTLGQGPEFLTYFQNEAQLEKSRLLSDRFSAERPKGSFSTLEIQRTEQGDSAMYLCASSVYGEQYFGPGTRLTVT.